This record looks at one T cell receptor beta chain sequence and its context. The data are from a study of blood T cell repertoires in COVID-19. Study-level background: PBMCs, B-cell-depleted T cells, or T cells provided the cDNA or gDNA that made up the material.

In the original analysis: Reference gene primer amplification yielded estimated nucleated cell counts. The data were produced by immunoSEQ multiplex PCR, yet TCRdb's version contains in-frame clones alone and is incomplete. V and J calls and clone size follow that table, whereas D and trimming were derived from the DNA. This sample carries about 130,000 clones, roughly 80% of them seen once, and the ten largest clones take more than 5.5%. The source is a man in his sixties with acute or convalescent COVID-19. Material: peripheral blood.

The CDR3: CASSLAGQAAHTF. DNA of the CDR3: TGCGCCAGCAGCTTGGCCGGACAGGCAGCGCACACCTTC. The chain carries TRBV5-1 and TRBJ1-2; TRBD1 aligns across 7 bases. The CDR3 has 13 amino acids. V gave up 0 bases and J gave up 12 bases; unmatched junction bases: 8. In germline, CDR1 is SGHRS, CDR2 YFSETQ. Full variable domain (rest looked up from reference TRBV5-1 and TRBJ1-2): KAGVTQTPRYLIKTRGQQVTLSCSPISGHRSVSWYQQTPGQGLQFLFEYFSETQRNKGNFPGRFSGRQFSNSRSEMNVSTLELGDSALYLCASSLAGQAAHTFGSGTRLTVV.